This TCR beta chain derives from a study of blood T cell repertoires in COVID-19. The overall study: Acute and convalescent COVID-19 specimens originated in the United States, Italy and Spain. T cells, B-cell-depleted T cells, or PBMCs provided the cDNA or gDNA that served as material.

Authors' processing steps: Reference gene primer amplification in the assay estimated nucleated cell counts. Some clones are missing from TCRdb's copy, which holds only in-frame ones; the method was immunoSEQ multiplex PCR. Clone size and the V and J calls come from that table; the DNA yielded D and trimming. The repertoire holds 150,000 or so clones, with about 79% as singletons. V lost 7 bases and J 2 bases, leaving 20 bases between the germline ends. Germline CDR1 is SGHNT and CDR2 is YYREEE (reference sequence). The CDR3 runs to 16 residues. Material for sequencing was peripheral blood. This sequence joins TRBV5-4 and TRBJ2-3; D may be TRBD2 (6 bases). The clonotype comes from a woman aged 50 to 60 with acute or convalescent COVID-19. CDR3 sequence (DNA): TGTGCCAGCTGCCTACGTTCCGGGGGAGTCACAGATACGCAGTATTTT. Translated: CASCLRSGGVTDTQYF.